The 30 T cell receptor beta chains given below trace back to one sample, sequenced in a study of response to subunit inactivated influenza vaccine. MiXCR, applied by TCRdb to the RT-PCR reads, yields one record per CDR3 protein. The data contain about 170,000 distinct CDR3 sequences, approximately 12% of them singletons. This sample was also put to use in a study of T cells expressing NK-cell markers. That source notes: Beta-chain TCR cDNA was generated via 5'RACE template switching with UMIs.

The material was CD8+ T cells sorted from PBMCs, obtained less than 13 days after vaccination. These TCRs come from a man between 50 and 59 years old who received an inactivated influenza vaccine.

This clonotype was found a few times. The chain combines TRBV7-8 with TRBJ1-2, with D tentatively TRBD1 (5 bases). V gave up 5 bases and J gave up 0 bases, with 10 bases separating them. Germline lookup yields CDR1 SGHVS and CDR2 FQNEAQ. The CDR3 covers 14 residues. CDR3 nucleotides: TGTGCCAGCAGCCCACTAGGGGCTAACTATGGCTACACCTTC. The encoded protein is CASSPLGANYGYTF.

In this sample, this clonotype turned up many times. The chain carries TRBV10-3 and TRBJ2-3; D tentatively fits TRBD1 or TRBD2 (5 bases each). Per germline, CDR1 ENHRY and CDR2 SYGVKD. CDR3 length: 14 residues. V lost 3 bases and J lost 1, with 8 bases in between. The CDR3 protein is CAISDRGRTDTQYF. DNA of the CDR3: TGTGCCATCAGTGATAGGGGACGCACAGATACGCAGTATTTT.

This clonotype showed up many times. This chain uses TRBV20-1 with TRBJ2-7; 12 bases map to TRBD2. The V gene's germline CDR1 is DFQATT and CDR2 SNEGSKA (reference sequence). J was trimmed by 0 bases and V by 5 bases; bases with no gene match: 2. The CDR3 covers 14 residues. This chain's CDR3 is CSAQLAGGSYEQYF. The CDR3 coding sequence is TGCAGTGCTCAACTAGCGGGGGGCTCCTACGAGCAGTACTTC.

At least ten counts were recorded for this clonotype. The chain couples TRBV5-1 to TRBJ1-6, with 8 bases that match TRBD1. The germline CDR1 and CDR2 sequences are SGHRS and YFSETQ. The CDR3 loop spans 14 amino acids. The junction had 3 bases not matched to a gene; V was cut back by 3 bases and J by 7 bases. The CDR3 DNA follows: TGCGCCAGCAGCTGGACAGGGAGAAATTCACCCCTCCACTTT. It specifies CASSWTGRNSPLHF.

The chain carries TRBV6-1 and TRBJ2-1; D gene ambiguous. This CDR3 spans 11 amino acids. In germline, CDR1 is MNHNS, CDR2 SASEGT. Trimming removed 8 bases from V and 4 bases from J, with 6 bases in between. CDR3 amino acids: CASLLYNEQFF. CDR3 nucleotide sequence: TGTGCCAGCCTTCTATACAATGAGCAGTTCTTC.

CDR3 DNA sequence: TGTGCCAGCAGTTACGCCAGTCAAGAGACCCAGTACTTC. Amino acids: CASSYASQETQYF. The J gene is TRBJ2-5, the V gene TRBV6-5; D not resolved. Trimming cost V 2 bases and J 2 bases, with 6 bases left between them. Germline V gives CDR1 MNHEY, CDR2 SVGAGI. The CDR3 sequence is 13 residues long.

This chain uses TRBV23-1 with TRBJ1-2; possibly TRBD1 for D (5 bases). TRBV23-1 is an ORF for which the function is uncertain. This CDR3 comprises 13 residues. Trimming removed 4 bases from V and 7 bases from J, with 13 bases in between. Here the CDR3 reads CASSRGPSSGYTF. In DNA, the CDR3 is TGCGCCAGCAGTCGGGGCCCCTCGAGTGGCTACACCTTC.

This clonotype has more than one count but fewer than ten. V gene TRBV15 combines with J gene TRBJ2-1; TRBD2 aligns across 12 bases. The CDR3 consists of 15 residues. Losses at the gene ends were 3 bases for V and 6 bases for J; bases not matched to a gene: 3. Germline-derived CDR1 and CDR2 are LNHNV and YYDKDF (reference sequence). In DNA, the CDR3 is TGTGCCACCAGCAGGGGACTAGCGGGTTTCAATGAGCAGTTCTTC. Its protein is CATSRGLAGFNEQFF.

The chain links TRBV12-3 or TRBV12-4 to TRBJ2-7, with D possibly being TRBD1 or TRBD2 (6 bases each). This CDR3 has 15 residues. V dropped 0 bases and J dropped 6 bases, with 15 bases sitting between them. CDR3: CASSLAMGGAVEQYF. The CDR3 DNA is TGTGCCAGCAGTTTAGCGATGGGGGGCGCGGTCGAGCAGTACTTC.

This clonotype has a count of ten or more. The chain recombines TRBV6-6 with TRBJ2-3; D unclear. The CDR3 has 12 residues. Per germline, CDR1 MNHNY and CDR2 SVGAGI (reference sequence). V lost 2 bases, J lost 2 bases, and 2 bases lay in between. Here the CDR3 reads CASSYDTDTQYF. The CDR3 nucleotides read TGTGCCAGCAGTTACGACACAGATACGCAGTATTTT.

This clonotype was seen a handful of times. The CDR3 DNA sequence: TGTGCCAGCGCAACCGGGACAGGACAAGGGAACACTGAAGCTTTCTTT. It codes for CASATGTGQGNTEAFF. This rearrangement joins TRBV25-1 to TRBJ1-1; TRBD1 matches at 8 bases. The CDR3 covers 16 residues. CDR1 is MGHDK and CDR2 is SYGVNS in the germline V gene. Germline trimming cut 8 bases from V and 1 base from J; bases unmatched to any gene: 12.

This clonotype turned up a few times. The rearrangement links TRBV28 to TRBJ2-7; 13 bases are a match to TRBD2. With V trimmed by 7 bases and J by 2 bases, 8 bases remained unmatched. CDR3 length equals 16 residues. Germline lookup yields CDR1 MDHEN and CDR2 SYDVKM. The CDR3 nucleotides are TGTGCCAGCATCGCGATCGGGACTAGCGGGGCCTACGAGCAGTACTTC. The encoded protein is CASIAIGTSGAYEQYF.

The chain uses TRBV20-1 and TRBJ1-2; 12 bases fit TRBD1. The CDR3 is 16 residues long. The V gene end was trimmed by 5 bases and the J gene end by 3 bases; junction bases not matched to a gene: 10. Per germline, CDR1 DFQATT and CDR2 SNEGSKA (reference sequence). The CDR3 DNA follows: TGCAGTGCTTACCGGGACAGGGGGCGACAATACTATGGCTACACCTTC. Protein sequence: CSAYRDRGRQYYGYTF.

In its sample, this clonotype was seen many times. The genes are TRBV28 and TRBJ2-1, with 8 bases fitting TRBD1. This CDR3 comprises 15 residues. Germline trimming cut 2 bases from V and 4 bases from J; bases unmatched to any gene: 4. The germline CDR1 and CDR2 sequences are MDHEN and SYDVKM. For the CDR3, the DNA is TGTGCCAGCAGTTTAACGGACAGGGCTTACAATGAGCAGTTCTTC. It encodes CASSLTDRAYNEQFF.

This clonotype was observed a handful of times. The CDR3, as DNA: TGCGCCAGCAGCCAATACCGCCAGGGATCGAAAGAGACCCAGTACTTC. It translates to CASSQYRQGSKETQYF. The rearrangement joins TRBV4-3 to TRBJ2-5, with a weak D call TRBD1 (5 bases). V gave up 2 bases and J gave up 3 bases, with 16 bases separating them. The CDR3 is 16 amino acids. Germline V lookup: CDR1 LGHNA, CDR2 YSLEER.

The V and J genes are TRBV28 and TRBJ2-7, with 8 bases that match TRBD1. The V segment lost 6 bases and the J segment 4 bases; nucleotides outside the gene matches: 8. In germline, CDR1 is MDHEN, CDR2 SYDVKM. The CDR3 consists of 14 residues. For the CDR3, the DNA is TGTGCCAGCAGATTCCTGCAGGGGGCATACGAGCAGTACTTC. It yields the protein CASRFLQGAYEQYF.

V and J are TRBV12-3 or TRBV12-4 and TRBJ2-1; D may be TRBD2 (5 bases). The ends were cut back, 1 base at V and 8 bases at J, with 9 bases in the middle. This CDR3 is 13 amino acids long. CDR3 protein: CASSLVLGDEQFF. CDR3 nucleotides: TGTGCCAGCAGTTTAGTACTAGGCGATGAGCAGTTCTTC.

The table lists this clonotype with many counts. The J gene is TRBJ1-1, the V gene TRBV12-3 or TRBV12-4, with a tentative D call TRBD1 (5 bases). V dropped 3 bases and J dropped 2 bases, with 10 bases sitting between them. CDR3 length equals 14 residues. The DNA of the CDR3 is TGTGCCAGCAGTTTTGAGGGGATAAACACTGAAGCTTTCTTT. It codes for CASSFEGINTEAFF.

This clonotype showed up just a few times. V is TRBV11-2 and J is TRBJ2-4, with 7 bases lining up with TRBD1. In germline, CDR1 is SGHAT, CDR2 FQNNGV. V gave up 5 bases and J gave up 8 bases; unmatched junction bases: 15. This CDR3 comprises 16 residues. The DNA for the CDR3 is TGTGCCAGCAGCAGTTTCTTAGTGACAGGGAAGTACATTCAGTACTTC. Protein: CASSSFLVTGKYIQYF.

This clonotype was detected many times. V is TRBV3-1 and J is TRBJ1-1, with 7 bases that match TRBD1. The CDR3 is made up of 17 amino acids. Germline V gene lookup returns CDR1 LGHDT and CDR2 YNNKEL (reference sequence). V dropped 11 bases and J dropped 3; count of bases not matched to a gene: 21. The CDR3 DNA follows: TGTGCCGGGAGACAGGGCTCATGGCAAAAAGGATACACTGAAGCTTTCTTT. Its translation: CAGRQGSWQKGYTEAFF.

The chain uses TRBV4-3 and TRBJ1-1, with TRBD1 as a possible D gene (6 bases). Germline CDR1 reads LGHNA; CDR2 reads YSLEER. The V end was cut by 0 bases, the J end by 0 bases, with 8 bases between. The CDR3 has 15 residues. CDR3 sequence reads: CASSQEGGLNTEAFF. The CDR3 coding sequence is TGCGCCAGCAGCCAAGAGGGGGGGCTGAACACTGAAGCTTTCTTT.

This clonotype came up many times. The CDR3 region has the DNA TGTGCCAGCAGCCAGCTGAACACTGAAGCTTTCTTT. Amino acids: CASSQLNTEAFF. The chain recombines TRBV4-2 with TRBJ1-1; unclear D gene. Trimming cost V 3 bases and J 0 bases, with 2 bases left between them. This CDR3 contains 12 residues. Germline V gene data show CDR1 as LGHNA and CDR2 as YNFKEQ.

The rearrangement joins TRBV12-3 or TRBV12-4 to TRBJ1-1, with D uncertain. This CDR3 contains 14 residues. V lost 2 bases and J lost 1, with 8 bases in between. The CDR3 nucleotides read TGTGCCAGCAGTTTACGGGGTCCGAACACTGAAGCTTTCTTT. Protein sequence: CASSLRGPNTEAFF.

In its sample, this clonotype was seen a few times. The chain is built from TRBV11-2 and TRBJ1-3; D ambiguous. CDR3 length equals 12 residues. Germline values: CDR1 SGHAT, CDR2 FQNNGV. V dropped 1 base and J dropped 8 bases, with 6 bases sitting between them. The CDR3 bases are TGTGCCAGCAGCTTAGTTCGCGACACCATATATTTT. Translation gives CASSLVRDTIYF.

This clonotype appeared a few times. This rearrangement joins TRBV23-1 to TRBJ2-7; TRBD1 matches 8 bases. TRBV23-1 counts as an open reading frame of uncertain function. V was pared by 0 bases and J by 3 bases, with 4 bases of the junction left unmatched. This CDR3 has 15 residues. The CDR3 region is CASSQSGQGGYEQYF. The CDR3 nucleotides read TGCGCCAGCAGTCAATCCGGACAGGGCGGCTACGAGCAGTACTTC.

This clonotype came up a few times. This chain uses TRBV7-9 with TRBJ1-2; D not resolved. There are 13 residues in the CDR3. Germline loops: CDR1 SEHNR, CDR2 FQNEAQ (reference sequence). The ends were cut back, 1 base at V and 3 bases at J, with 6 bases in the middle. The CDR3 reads CASSLDSYYGYTF. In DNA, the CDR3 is TGTGCCAGCAGCTTAGACAGCTACTATGGCTACACCTTC.

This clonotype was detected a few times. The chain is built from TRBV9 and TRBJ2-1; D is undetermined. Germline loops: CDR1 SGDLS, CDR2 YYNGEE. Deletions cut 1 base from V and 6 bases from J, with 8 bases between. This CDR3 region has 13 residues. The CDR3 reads CASSVTSSNEQFF. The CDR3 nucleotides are TGTGCCAGCAGCGTAACCTCTTCCAATGAGCAGTTCTTC.

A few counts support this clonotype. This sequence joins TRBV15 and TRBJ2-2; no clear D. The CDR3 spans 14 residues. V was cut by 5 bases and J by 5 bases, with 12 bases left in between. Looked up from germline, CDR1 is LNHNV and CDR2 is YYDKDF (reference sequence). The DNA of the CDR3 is TGTGCCACCAGCCGCGGTCGAGGTACCGGGGAGCTGTTTTTT. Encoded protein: CATSRGRGTGELFF.

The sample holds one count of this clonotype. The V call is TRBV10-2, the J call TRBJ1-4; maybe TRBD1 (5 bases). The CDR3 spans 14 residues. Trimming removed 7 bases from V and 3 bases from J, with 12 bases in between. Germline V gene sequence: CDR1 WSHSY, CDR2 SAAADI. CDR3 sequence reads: CASIPSGANEKLFF. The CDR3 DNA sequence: TGCGCCAGCATTCCGTCGGGGGCTAATGAAAAACTGTTTTTT.

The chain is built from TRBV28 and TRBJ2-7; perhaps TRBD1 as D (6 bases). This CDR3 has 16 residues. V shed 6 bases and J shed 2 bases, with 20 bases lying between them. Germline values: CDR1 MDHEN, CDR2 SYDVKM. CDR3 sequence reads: CASSRFSGQNPYEQYF. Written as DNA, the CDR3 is TGTGCCAGCAGCCGGTTCTCGGGACAAAACCCCTACGAGCAGTACTTC.